This T cell receptor beta chain came from a study of cytotoxic CD8 clonotypes in ibrutinib-treated CLL. Regarding the study as a whole: Public clonotypes, rarely seen, contracted or held steady on treatment.

In regard to this clone: Its antigen is unknown.

Clones were sequenced by immunoSEQ multiplex PCR, and TCRdb holds only the in-frame ones, with some missing. The sample has about 68,000 clones, 80% seen once; the top ten hold around 7.6%. This CDR3 is built from 16 residues. V lost 0 bases to trimming and J lost 0 bases, with 12 bases between them. CDR1 and CDR2 (germline): SGHRS, YFSETQ. The clonotype originates from a human donor with chronic lymphocytic leukemia. The sample consisted of PBMCs, taken at disease progression, from a patient treated with ibrutinib. The rearrangement links TRBV5-1 to TRBJ1-1, with D possibly TRBD1 on 5 matching bases. In nucleotides, the CDR3 is TGCGCCAGCAGCTTGGCCCTCGGGACGGTGAACACTGAAGCTTTCTTT. Amino acids: CASSLALGTVNTEAFF.